A selection of T cell receptor beta chains follows, all from one sample in a study of blood T cell repertoires in COVID-19. TCRdb's table, derived via immunoSEQ multiplex PCR, lists solely in-frame clones and lacks some. The sample comprises about 260,000 clones, around 90% of which are singletons, and about 10% rests with the top ten. Sequenced material: peripheral blood. The receptors originated from a woman aged 70 to 79 with COVID-19, enrolled during active disease. Both conserved end residues are part of each CDR3. A D gene is named only where the DNA matches it firmly. Where a row states a size, it is once, few, many or the class of an expanded clone; other rows omit it.

D	size	V	J	CDR3	DNA
TRBD2	-	TRBV25-1	TRBJ2-7	CASSGHSGSSYEQYF	TGTGCCAGCAGTGGCCATAGCGGGAGCTCCTACGAGCAGTACTTC
TRBD1	-	TRBV15	TRBJ2-1	CATSRGRGNYNEQFF	TGTGCCACCAGCAGAGGCAGGGGGAACTACAATGAGCAGTTCTTC
TRBD1	-	TRBV7-9	TRBJ1-2	CASSGGTVGFYGYTF	TGTGCCAGCAGCGGAGGGACAGTTGGGTTCTATGGCTACACCTTC
-	-	TRBV6-1	TRBJ1-5	CASSEFTGSLQPQHF	TGTGCCAGCAGTGAATTTACAGGGTCTCTTCAGCCCCAGCATTTT
-	-	TRBV12-3/TRBV12-4	TRBJ1-5	CASKQMDQPQHF	TGTGCCAGCAAACAAATGGATCAGCCCCAGCATTTT
-	-	TRBV3-1/TRBV3-2	TRBJ2-2	CASSQGGAGELFF	TGTGCCAGCAGCCAAGGCGGGGCCGGGGAGCTGTTTTTT
TRBD2	-	TRBV10-3	TRBJ2-1	CAISATSGGYNEQFF	TGTGCCATCAGTGCCACTAGCGGGGGATACAATGAGCAGTTCTTC
-	-	TRBV9	TRBJ1-3	CASSVATRGNGNTIYF	TGTGCCAGCAGCGTAGCGACCAGGGGAAATGGAAACACCATATATTTT
-	-	TRBV12-5	TRBJ2-1	CASGLRVRGISYNEQFF	TGTGCTAGTGGTTTGAGGGTTCGGGGGATCTCCTACAATGAGCAGTTCTTC
-	-	TRBV9	TRBJ1-5	CASSVEGGVQPQHF	TGTGCCAGCAGCGTAGAGGGAGGGGTTCAGCCCCAGCATTTT
-	-	TRBV2	TRBJ1-1	CASSVYRTMNTEAFF	TGTGCCAGCAGTGTGTACAGGACTATGAACACTGAAGCTTTCTTT
-	-	TRBV11-2	TRBJ2-2	CASSLPGGGTGELFF	TGTGCCAGCAGCTTACCCGGGGGTGGCACCGGGGAGCTGTTTTTT
TRBD1	-	TRBV6-4	TRBJ1-2	CASSLTGDYGYTF	TGTGCCAGCAGCCTGACAGGGGACTATGGCTACACCTTC
-	few	TRBV6-1	TRBJ1-5	CASSGADQPQHF	TGTGCCAGCAGTGGAGCCGATCAGCCCCAGCATTTT
TRBD2	-	TRBV7-9	TRBJ2-3	CASSLGGLAGDADTQYF	TGTGCCAGCAGCTTAGGGGGACTAGCGGGCGACGCCGATACGCAGTATTTT
-	-	TRBV7-3	TRBJ2-2	CASSLSGGAGELFF	TGTGCCAGCAGCTTAAGTGGCGGGGCCGGGGAGCTGTTTTTT
-	-	TRBV5-1	TRBJ1-6	CASSSDGQNSPLHF	TGCGCCAGCAGCTCGGACGGACAGAATTCACCCCTCCACTTT
-	-	TRBV5-8	TRBJ1-6	CASSRRGSYNSPLHF	TGTGCCAGCAGCCGCAGGGGCTCCTATAATTCACCCCTCCACTTT
TRBD1	-	TRBV4-3	TRBJ1-3	CASSQRTGGGNTIYF	TGCGCCAGCAGCCAACGAACAGGGGGGGGAAACACCATATATTTT
-	-	TRBV19	TRBJ1-5	CASSMVRQGSNQPQHF	TGTGCCAGTAGTATGGTTCGGCAGGGCAGCAATCAGCCCCAGCATTTT
TRBD1	-	TRBV6-5	TRBJ1-1	CASSMTGGTEAFF	TGTGCCAGCAGTATGACAGGGGGCACTGAAGCTTTCTTT
TRBD2	-	TRBV28	TRBJ2-7	CASSLGSGGEQYF	TGTGCCAGCAGTTTAGGAAGCGGGGGGGAGCAGTACTTC
-	-	TRBV29-1	TRBJ2-5	CSVRTEETQYF	TGCAGCGTTCGGACAGAAGAGACCCAGTACTTC
-	-	TRBV7-2	TRBJ2-5	CASSSSETQYF	TGTGCCAGCAGCTCTTCAGAGACCCAGTACTTC
TRBD1	-	TRBV28	TRBJ2-5	CASSLLGQGGSETQYF	TGTGCCAGCAGTTTACTAGGACAGGGGGGGTCGGAGACCCAGTACTTC
TRBD2	-	TRBV7-9	TRBJ2-4	CASSPASGSLDIQYF	TGTGCCAGCAGCCCCGCTAGCGGGAGTCTTGACATTCAGTACTTC
TRBD1	-	TRBV5-1	TRBJ2-5	CASSRGPGQETQYF	TGCGCCAGCAGCAGGGGGCCGGGCCAAGAGACCCAGTACTTC
-	-	TRBV4-1	TRBJ2-4	CASSHDITAKNIQYF	TGCGCCAGCAGCCATGACATAACAGCCAAAAACATTCAGTACTTC
TRBD2	few	TRBV3-1/TRBV3-2	TRBJ2-7	CASSQDWRLAGQVQYF	TGTGCCAGCAGCCAAGATTGGCGGCTAGCGGGTCAAGTGCAGTACTTC
TRBD2	-	TRBV10-3	TRBJ2-2	CATSGRSDTGELFF	TGTGCCACGTCCGGGAGGTCGGACACCGGGGAGCTGTTTTTT
TRBD1	-	TRBV19	TRBJ1-1	CASSIGQGNTEAFF	TGTGCCAGTAGTATAGGACAGGGGAACACTGAAGCTTTCTTT
-	once	TRBV3-1/TRBV3-2	TRBJ1-6	CASSQGVREAALHF	TGTGCCAGCAGCCAAGGGGTCAGAGAGGCGGCCCTCCACTTT
TRBD1	-	TRBV19	TRBJ2-6	CASSPQGQPQSSGANVLTF	TGTGCCAGTAGTCCTCAGGGACAGCCTCAGAGCTCTGGGGCCAACGTCCTGACTTTC
-	-	TRBV5-1	TRBJ1-4	CASSLSLGREEKLFF	TGCGCCAGCAGCTTGAGTCTCGGTAGGGAGGAAAAACTGTTTTTT
-	-	TRBV4-1	TRBJ1-2	CASSQPQVKYGYTF	TGCGCCAGCAGCCAACCTCAGGTGAAGTATGGCTACACCTTC
TRBD2	-	TRBV19	TRBJ2-3	CASSLSTGTSGTDTQYF	TGTGCCAGTAGTTTATCCACCGGGACTAGCGGTACAGATACGCAGTATTTT
-	once	TRBV5-1	TRBJ1-6	CASSPPGRSSYNSPLHF	TGCGCCAGCAGCCCCCCGGGTAGGAGCTCCTATAATTCACCCCTCCACTTT
-	-	TRBV6-2/TRBV6-3	TRBJ2-4	CASSSAGGDRRAKNIQYF	TGTGCCAGCAGTTCTGCCGGGGGGGACAGAAGGGCCAAAAACATTCAGTACTTC
TRBD2	-	TRBV4-1	TRBJ2-7	CASSQKSGLAGYGSYEQYF	TGCGCCAGCAGCCAGAAGTCGGGGCTAGCGGGGTACGGATCCTACGAGCAGTACTTC
-	-	TRBV30	TRBJ1-3	CAWSFGGAGNTIYF	TGTGCCTGGAGTTTCGGGGGTGCTGGAAACACCATATATTTT
TRBD2	-	TRBV6-2/TRBV6-3	TRBJ2-3	CASSHSGTSGYTQYF	TGTGCCAGCAGTCACTCCGGGACTAGCGGGTATACGCAGTATTTT
TRBD1	-	TRBV18	TRBJ1-1	CASSKGTGHTEAFF	TGTGCCAGCTCCAAGGGGACAGGGCACACTGAAGCTTTCTTT